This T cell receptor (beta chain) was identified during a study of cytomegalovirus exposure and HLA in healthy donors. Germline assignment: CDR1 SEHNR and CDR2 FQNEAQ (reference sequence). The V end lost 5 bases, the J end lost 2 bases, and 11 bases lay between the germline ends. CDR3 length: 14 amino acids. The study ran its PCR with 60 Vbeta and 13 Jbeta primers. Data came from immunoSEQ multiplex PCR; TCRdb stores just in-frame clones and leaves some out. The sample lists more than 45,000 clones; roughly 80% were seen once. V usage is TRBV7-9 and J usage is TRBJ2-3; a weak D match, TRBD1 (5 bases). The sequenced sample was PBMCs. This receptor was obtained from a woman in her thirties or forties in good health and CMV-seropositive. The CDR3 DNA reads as TGTGCCAGCAGCCTAGGGGCAGCCACAGATACGCAGTATTTT. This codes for CASSLGAATDTQYF.